What follows is one T cell receptor (beta chain) and its context. These data originate in a study of blood T cells in healthy people across ages. The germline V gene has CDR1 SGHVS and CDR2 FNYEAQ. The CDR3 covers 13 residues. Trimming shortened V by 3 bases and J by 3 bases, and 7 bases separated the two germline ends. A second PCR, run for about 7 to 11 cycles, used a sample-barcoded 5' primer plus a J-beta primer mix. Every individual sample yielded 2.5 million or more paired-end reads (each containing CDR3). TCRdb re-analysed the 5' RACE reads in MiXCR, keeping a single row per CDR3 protein. The sample holds 850,000 to 1,000,000 distinct CDR3 sequences; 45% to 60% are singletons and the top ten take 20% to 25%.

The rearrangement joins TRBV7-6 to TRBJ2-3, with D unresolved. The receptor comes from a woman in her sixties or seventies in good health. The sequenced sample was blood. Here the CDR3 reads CASSFPITDTQYF. CDR3 in DNA: TGTGCCAGCAGCTTTCCTATAACAGATACGCAGTATTTT.